The clone carrying this T cell receptor (beta chain) has at least ten counts. Peripheral blood, around 10 milliliters per donor, was collected. This sample stems from a study of blood T cells in healthy people across ages. V was shortened by 0 bases and J by 7 bases, with 10 bases between the two germline ends. This CDR3 has 13 residues. Germline lookup yields CDR1 KGHSH and CDR2 LQKENI. A second PCR, run for about 6 to 11 cycles, used a sample-barcoded 5' primer plus a J-beta primer mix. Unique molecular identifiers of 12 random nucleotides labeled each cDNA. TCRdb recomputed calls from the 5' RACE reads with MiXCR, one row per CDR3 protein. The sample carries 550,000 to 600,000 distinct CDR3 sequences, 25% to 30% recorded once.

This receptor was taken from a woman in her seventies in good health. V gene TRBV18 combines with J gene TRBJ2-7, with D perhaps matching TRBD2 (6 bases). Sequencing was carried out using blood. The CDR3 loop is CASSPPIGREQYF. For the CDR3, the DNA is TGTGCCAGCTCACCACCTATTGGGAGGGAGCAGTACTTC.